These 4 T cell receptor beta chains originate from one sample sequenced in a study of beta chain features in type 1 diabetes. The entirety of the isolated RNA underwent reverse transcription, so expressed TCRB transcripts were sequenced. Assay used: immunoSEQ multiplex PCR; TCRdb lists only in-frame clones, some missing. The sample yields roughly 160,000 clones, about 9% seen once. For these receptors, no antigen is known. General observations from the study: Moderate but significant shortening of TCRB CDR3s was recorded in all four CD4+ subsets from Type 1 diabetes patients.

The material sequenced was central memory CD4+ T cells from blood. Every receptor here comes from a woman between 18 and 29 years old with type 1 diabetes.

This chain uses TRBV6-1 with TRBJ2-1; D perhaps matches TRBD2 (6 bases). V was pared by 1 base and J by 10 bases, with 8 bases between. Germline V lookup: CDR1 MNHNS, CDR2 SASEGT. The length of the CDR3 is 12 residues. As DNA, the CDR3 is TGTGCCAGCAGTGAAGGGCGGGGCGAGCAGTTCTTC. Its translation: CASSEGRGEQFF.

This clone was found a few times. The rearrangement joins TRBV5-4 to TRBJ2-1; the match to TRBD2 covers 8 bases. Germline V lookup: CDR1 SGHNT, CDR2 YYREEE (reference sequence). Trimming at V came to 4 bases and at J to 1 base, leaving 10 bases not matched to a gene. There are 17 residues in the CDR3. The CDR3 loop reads CASSDSGTPSSYNEQFF. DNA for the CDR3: TGTGCCAGCAGCGATAGCGGGACCCCCTCTTCCTACAATGAGCAGTTCTTC.

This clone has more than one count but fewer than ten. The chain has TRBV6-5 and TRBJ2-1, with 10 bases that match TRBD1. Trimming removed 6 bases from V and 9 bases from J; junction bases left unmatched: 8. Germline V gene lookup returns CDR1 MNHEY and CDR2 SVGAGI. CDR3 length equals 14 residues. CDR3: CASRPGQGNLEQFF. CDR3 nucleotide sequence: TGTGCCAGCAGACCGGGACAGGGGAATCTTGAGCAGTTCTTC.

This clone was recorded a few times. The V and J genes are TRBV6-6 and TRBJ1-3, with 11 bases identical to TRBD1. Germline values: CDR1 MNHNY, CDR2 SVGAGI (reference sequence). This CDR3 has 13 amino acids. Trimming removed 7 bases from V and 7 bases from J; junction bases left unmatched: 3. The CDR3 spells CASNGQGANTIYF. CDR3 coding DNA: TGTGCCAGCAATGGACAGGGGGCTAACACCATATATTTT.